This is a list of T cell receptor beta chains from one sample in a study of cytotoxic CD8 clonotypes in ibrutinib-treated CLL. The protocol was immunoSEQ multiplex PCR, while the TCRdb copy is restricted to in-frame clones and leaves out a portion. The sample consists of almost 250,000 clones, around 70% of them appearing once. The material was PBMCs, obtained after 24 months of ibrutinib treatment. These TCRs come from a human donor with chronic lymphocytic leukemia. Both conserved end residues are part of each CDR3. A D gene is named only where the DNA matches it firmly. Not every row has a clone size; where given, it reads once, few, many or a size class.

j_call v_call clone_size d_call cdr3_aa cdr3_nt
TRBJ1-5 TRBV28 NA NA CASSGRGRGINQPQHF TGTGCCAGCAGTGGCCGTGGAAGGGGAATCAATCAGCCCCAGCATTTT
TRBJ2-1 TRBV4-1 NA TRBD2 CASSQAAAGGIGDNEQFF TGCGCCAGCAGCCAAGCCGCAGCGGGAGGCATAGGAGACAATGAGCAGTTCTTC
TRBJ1-4 TRBV29-1 NA NA CSVETGTRGEKLFF TGCAGCGTCGAAACAGGGACCCGGGGTGAAAAACTGTTTTTT
TRBJ2-5 TRBV9 NA NA CASSVEDLTQETQYF TGTGCCAGCAGCGTAGAGGACTTAACGCAAGAGACCCAGTACTTC
TRBJ2-7 TRBV28 NA TRBD2 CASSSPQGLAYEQYF TGTGCCAGCAGTTCCCCCCAGGGACTAGCCTACGAGCAGTACTTC
TRBJ2-7 TRBV9 NA NA CASSGHSGGGLGNEQYF TGTGCCAGCAGCGGACACTCAGGGGGAGGGCTTGGGAACGAGCAGTACTTC
TRBJ2-1 TRBV28 NA NA CASSPTDGSSYNEQFF TGTGCCAGCAGTCCCACGGACGGGAGCTCCTACAATGAGCAGTTCTTC
TRBJ2-1 TRBV13 once NA CASSSGLGGYNEQFF TGTGCCAGCAGCTCCGGACTAGGGGGGTACAATGAGCAGTTCTTC
TRBJ1-1 TRBV5-1 NA NA CASSLQGNWNTEAFF TGCGCCAGCAGCTTACAGGGAAATTGGAACACTGAAGCTTTCTTT
TRBJ2-7 TRBV19 few TRBD2 CASSIQPGQYTPGTSGRAFYEQYF TGTGCCAGTAGTATTCAGCCGGGACAGTATACGCCGGGGACTAGCGGGAGGGCCTTCTACGAGCAGTACTTC
TRBJ1-1 TRBV6-5 NA NA CASIQDTEAFF TGTGCCAGTATACAGGACACTGAAGCTTTCTTT
TRBJ2-1 TRBV28 NA TRBD2 CASSSLAASSYNEQFF TGTGCCAGCAGTTCACTAGCGGCCAGCTCCTACAATGAGCAGTTCTTC
TRBJ1-5 TRBV27 NA NA CASSFKVGQPQHF TGTGCCAGCAGTTTTAAAGTTGGTCAGCCCCAGCATTTT
TRBJ1-1 TRBV2 once NA CASSDEYTEAFF TGTGCCAGCAGTGATGAGTACACTGAAGCTTTCTTT
TRBJ1-2 TRBV9 NA NA CASSVGGQNYGYTF TGTGCCAGCAGCGTAGGGGGGCAAAACTATGGCTACACCTTC
TRBJ2-2 TRBV18 NA TRBD1 CASSPQGATGELFF TGTGCCAGCTCACCACAGGGGGCAACCGGGGAGCTGTTTTTT
TRBJ1-2 TRBV2 NA TRBD1 CASRLLQGSGYGYTF TGTGCCAGCAGGTTACTACAGGGGTCGGGCTATGGCTACACCTTC
TRBJ2-1 TRBV15 NA TRBD2 CATSSGNAPGEGEQFF TGTGCCACCAGCAGCGGAAATGCTCCCGGGGAGGGGGAGCAGTTCTTC
TRBJ1-1 TRBV19 NA NA CASSSSGGDTEAFF TGTGCCAGTAGCTCCTCCGGGGGGGATACTGAAGCTTTCTTT
TRBJ1-1 TRBV19 NA NA CASSLRDGGEAFF TGTGCCAGTAGCCTCCGGGACGGCGGTGAAGCTTTCTTT
TRBJ1-2 TRBV25-1 once NA CASSRTEPDGYTF TGTGCCAGCAGTCGGACAGAGCCTGATGGCTACACCTTC
TRBJ2-7 TRBV6-5 few NA CASSTSTDYEQYF NA